This TCR beta chain was identified during a study of shared clonotypes between healthy human individuals. From CD4+ cells came CD45RA+ naive and CD45RA-negative memory subsets. The authors distributed each subset's genomic DNA evenly over several immunoSEQ plates. Data came from immunoSEQ multiplex PCR; TCRdb stores just in-frame clones and leaves some out. The table lists 2 million to 2.5 million clones, roughly 90% of them singletons. CDR1 is MNHEY and CDR2 is SMNVEV in the germline V gene (reference sequence). This CDR3 comprises 17 residues. V lost 6 bases to trimming and J lost 0 bases, with 19 bases between them.

Material for sequencing was naive CD4+ T cells from PBMCs. Sample subset: CD45RA+ positively selected. This receptor was obtained from a man aged 18 to 35 in good health. Some clones in this sample may be carry-over from other donors' samples. The chain combines TRBV27 with TRBJ2-3, with a possible D match to TRBD2 (6 bases). The CDR3 region is CASRLRRELYSTDTQYF. DNA for the CDR3: TGTGCCAGCAGACTCCGGAGGGAGCTGTATAGCACAGATACGCAGTATTTT.